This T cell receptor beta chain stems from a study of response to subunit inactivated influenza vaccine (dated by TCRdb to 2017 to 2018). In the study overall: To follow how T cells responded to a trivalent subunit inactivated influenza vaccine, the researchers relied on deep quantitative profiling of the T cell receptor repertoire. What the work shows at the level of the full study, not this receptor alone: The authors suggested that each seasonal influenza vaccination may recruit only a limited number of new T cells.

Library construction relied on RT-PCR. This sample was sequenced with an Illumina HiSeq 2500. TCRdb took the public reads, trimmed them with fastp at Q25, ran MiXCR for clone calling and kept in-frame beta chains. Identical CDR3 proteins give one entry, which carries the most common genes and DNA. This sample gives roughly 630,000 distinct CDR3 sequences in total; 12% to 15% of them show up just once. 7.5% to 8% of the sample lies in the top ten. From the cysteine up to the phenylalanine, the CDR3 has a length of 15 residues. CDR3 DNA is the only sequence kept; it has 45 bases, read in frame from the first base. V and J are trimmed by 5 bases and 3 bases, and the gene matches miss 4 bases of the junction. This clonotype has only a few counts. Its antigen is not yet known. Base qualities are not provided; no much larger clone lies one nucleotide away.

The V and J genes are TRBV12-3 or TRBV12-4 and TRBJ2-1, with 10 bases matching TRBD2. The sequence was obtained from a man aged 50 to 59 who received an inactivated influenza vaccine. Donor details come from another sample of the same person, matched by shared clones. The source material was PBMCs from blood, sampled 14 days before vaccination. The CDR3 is CASSPTSGNYNEQFF. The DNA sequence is TGTGCCAGCAGTCCCACTAGCGGGAACTACAATGAGCAGTTCTTC.